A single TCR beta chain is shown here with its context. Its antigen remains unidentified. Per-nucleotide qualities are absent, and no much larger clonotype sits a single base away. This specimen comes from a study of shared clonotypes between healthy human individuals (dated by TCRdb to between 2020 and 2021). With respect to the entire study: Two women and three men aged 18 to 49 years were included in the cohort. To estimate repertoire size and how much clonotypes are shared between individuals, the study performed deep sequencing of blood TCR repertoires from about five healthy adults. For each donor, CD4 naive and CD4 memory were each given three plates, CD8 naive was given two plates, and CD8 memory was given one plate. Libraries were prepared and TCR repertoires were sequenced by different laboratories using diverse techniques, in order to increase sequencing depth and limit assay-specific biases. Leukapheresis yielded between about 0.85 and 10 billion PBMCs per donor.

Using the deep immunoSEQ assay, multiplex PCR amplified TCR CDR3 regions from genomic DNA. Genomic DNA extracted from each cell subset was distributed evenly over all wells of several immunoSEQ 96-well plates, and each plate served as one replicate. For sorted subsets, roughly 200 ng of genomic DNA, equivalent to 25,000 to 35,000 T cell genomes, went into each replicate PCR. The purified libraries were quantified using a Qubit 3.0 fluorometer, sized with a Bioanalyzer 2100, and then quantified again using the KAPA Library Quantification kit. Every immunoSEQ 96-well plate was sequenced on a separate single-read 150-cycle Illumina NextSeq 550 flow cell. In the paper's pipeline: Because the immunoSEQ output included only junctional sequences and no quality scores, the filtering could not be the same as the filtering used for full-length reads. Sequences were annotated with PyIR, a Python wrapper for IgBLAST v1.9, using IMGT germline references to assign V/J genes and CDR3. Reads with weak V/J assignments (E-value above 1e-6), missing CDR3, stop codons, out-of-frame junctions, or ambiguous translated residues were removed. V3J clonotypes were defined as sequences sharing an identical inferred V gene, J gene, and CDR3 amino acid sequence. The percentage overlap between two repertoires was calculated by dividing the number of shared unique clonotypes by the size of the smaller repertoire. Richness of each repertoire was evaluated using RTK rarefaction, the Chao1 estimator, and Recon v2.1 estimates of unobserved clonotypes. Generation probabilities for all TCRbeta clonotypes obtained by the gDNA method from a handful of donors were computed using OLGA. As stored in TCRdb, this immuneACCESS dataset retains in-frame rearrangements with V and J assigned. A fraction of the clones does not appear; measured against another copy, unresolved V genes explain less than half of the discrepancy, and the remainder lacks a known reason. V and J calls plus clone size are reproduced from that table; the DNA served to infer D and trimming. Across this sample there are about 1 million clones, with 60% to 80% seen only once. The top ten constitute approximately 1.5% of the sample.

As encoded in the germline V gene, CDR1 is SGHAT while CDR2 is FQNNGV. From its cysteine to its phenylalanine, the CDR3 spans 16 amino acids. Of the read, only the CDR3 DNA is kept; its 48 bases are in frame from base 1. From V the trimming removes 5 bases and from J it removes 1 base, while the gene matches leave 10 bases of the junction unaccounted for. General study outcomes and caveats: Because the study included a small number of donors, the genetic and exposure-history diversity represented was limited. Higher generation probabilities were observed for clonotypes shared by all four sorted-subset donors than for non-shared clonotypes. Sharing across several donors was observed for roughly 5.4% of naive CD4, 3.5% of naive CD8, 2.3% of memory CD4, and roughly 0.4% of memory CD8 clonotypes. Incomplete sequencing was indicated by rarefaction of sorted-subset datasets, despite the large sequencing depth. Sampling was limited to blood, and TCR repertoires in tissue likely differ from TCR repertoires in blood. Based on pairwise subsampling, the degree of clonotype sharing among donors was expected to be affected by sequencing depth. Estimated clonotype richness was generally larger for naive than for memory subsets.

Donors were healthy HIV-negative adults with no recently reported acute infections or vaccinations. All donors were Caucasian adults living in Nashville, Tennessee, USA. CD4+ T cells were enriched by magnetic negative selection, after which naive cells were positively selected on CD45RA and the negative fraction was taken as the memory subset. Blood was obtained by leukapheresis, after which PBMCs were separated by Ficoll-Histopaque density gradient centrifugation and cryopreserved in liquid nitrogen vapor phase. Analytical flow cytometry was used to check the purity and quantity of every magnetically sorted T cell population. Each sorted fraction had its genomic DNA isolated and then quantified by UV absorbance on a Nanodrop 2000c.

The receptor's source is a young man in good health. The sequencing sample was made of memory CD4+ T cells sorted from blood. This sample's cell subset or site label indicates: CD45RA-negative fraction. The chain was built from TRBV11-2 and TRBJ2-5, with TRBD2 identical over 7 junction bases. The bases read TGTGCCAGCAGCCCACAAAGCCTAGCGGTCCAAGAGACCCAGTACTTC. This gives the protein CASSPQSLAVQETQYF.